A single T cell receptor (beta chain) is shown here with its context. Its specificity is not known. The data derive from a study of CD8+ T cells in alopecia areata. Study background: Administration of oral tofacitinib to treated patients was at 5 to 10 mg twice daily. General study findings and limits: Among the top 100, expanded CD8+ clones were significantly decreased by tofacitinib, as was scalp clonality. Sequence data from scalp samples additionally include resident alphabeta T cells of normal skin.

The CDR3 has 15 residues. CDR1 SGHRS and CDR2 YFSETQ come from the germline V gene. V was trimmed by 6 bases and J by 0 bases, leaving 12 bases between them. Reverse transcribed after extraction, RNA yielded cDNA as the sequencing template. Assay used: immunoSEQ multiplex PCR; TCRdb lists only in-frame clones, some missing. The table records approximately 160,000 clones, approximately 60% of them present only once. Documented treatment: oral pan-JAK inhibitor, 5-10 mg twice daily. The source was CD4+ T cells sorted from blood, collected at week 24, from a patient treated with tofacitinib. The chain links TRBV5-1 to TRBJ1-4; D is unresolved. This TCR came from a human donor with alopecia areata. The CDR3 DNA sequence: TGCGCCAGCAACGCCATGGGGACAACTAATGAAAAACTGTTTTTT. It codes for CASNAMGTTNEKLFF.